The clone carrying this T cell receptor (beta chain) showed up many times. These data belong to a study of spatial heterogeneity in lung cancer. Study summary: The donors comprised approximately 72 untreated early-stage non-small cell lung cancer patients. When available, follow-up PBMC samples taken a median of roughly 2 years after resection were sequenced.

Time point specified: blood at routine non-recurrence follow-up after resection. Unsorted whole RNA from tumor, nontumor lung or frozen PBMC underwent sequencing. Individual TCR cDNA molecules each bore their own unique molecular identifier. Using its own MiXCR run on the 5' RACE reads, TCRdb lists one record per CDR3 protein. The repertoire holds around 40,000 distinct CDR3 sequences, with under 9% as singletons. V lost 2 bases, J lost 5 bases, and 14 bases stayed unmatched. CDR1 is DFQATT, CDR2 SNEGSKA, per germline (reference sequence). The CDR3 covers 16 residues. This TCR was sampled from a male donor with early-stage non-small cell lung cancer. This chain uses TRBV20-1 with TRBJ2-7; 8 bases agree with TRBD1. The source material was PBMCs, sampled at follow-up. The DNA of the CDR3 is TGCAGTGCTAGACCCGACCTCCGGGACAGGTGGGACGAGCAGTACTTC. Its translation is CSARPDLRDRWDEQYF.